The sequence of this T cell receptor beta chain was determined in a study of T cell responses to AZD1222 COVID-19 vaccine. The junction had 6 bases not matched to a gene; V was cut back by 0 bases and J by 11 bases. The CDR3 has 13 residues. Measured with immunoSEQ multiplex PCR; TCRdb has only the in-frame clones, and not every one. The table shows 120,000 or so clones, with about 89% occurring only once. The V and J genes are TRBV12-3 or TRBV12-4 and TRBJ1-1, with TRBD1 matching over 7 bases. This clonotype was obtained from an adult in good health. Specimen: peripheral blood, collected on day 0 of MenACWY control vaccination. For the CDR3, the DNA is TGTGCCAGCAGTTTAGCGCAGGGGGGGTATGCTTTCTTT. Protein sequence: CASSLAQGGYAFF.